This T cell receptor beta chain was captured by sequencing in a study of shared clonotypes between healthy human individuals. CDR1 and CDR2 from the germline V gene are MNHEY and SVGAGI. V shed 4 bases and J shed 6 bases, with 9 bases lying between them. The length of the CDR3 is 12 residues. The DNA input per sorted-subset replicate PCR was roughly 0.2 ug, corresponding to 30,000 or so T cell genomes. TCRdb's copy holds only in-frame clones and misses some; the assay was immunoSEQ multiplex PCR. Found here are over a million clones, around four fifths of them singletons; the top ten hold less than 1.5%. None of the donors, who were healthy HIV-negative adults, had recently had acute infections or vaccinations. Points from the study as a whole: About 5% was the fraction of naive CD4 clonotypes found shared across a few donors. Limited genetic and exposure-history diversity came from having few donors.

This clone came up a few times. The antigen remains unidentified. The specimen was memory CD4+ T cells sorted from blood. Subset: CD45RA-negative fraction. The clonotype was recovered from a man aged 18-30 years in good health. The gene calls are TRBV6-5 and TRBJ1-1; D not certain. CDR3 in DNA: TGTGCCAGCAGTTCCTCCGTAGCTGAAGCTTTCTTT. Its translation is CASSSSVAEAFF.